What follows are 8 T cell receptor beta chains derived from one specimen sequenced in a study of T cells in Graves' hyperthyroidism and ophthalmopathy. TCR beta CDR3 regions were amplified from RNA transcripts. First-round RT-PCR targeting the TCR CDR3 was performed with the HTBI primer set. TCRdb reprocessed the multiplex PCR reads via MiXCR and lists one record per CDR3 protein. The repertoire holds roughly 290,000 distinct CDR3 sequences, with about an eighth as singletons. The sequencing sample was made of blood. Receptors originate from a woman aged 25-40 years with Graves' hyperthyroidism that later progressed to Graves' ophthalmopathy.

This clonotype was recorded at least ten times. The rearrangement links TRBV20-1 to TRBJ2-1, with 14 bases identical to TRBD2. Germline-derived CDR1 and CDR2 are DFQATT and SNEGSKA (reference sequence). CDR3 length equals 16 residues. The V and J ends lost 5 bases and 2 bases, in that order; junction bases with no gene match: 5. The CDR3 reads CSAWGLAGAAYNEQFF. CDR3 DNA sequence: TGCAGTGCTTGGGGACTAGCGGGAGCGGCCTACAATGAGCAGTTCTTC.

Points on this clonotype: A much larger clone lies one base from this, so it may be a read error. The rearrangement joins TRBV28 to TRBJ2-3; a weak D match, TRBD2 (6 bases). The germline V and J ends were trimmed by 3 bases and 10 bases, with 20 bases remaining between them. The CDR3 covers 15 residues. Germline CDR1 MDHEN, CDR2 SYDVKM. CDR3 coding DNA: TGTGCCAGCAGTTTGGTGCGGCGGGGCCCGGGTGCGCAGTATTTT. This encodes CASSLVRRGPGAQYF.

This clonotype was seen a few times. This sequence joins TRBV5-8 and TRBJ1-1; D may be TRBD1 (6 bases). The CDR3 has 14 amino acids. V shed 7 bases and J shed 7 bases, with 20 bases lying between them. Germline V CDR1 and CDR2: SGHTS, YDEGEE. The CDR3: CASGRRGAGREAFF. CDR3 bases: TGTGCCAGCGGAAGGCGGGGGGCCGGACGTGAAGCTTTCTTT.

This clonotype was seen a handful of times. The chain employs TRBV6-2 or TRBV6-3 and TRBJ2-1; D is possibly TRBD2 (6 bases). The CDR3 contains 14 residues. The germline V gene has CDR1 MNHEY and CDR2 SVGEGT. V gave up 4 bases and J gave up 8 bases, with 15 bases separating them. In DNA form, the CDR3 reads TGTGCCAGCAGTTCCCCGACTAGGGGCTATGAGCAGTTCTTC. Its translation is CASSSPTRGYEQFF.

This clonotype was recorded many times. The chain is built from TRBV5-1 and TRBJ2-7; D remains unclear. Trimming removed 4 bases from V and 7 bases from J, with 18 bases in between. This CDR3 spans 14 amino acids. Germline loops: CDR1 SGHRS, CDR2 YFSETQ. CDR3 sequence (DNA): TGCGCCAGCAGCCCCTTTGAGTCCTCCTGGGAGCAGTACTTC. Encoded protein: CASSPFESSWEQYF.

This clonotype occurred a few times. J is TRBJ1-2 and V is TRBV7-9, with D possibly being TRBD1 (5 bases). The V gene lost 3 bases and the J gene lost 0 bases, with 23 bases spanning the gap. This CDR3 has 19 residues. Germline-derived CDR1 and CDR2 are SEHNR and FQNEAQ (reference sequence). CDR3: CASSLGRLLDRGTNYGYTF. DNA for the CDR3: TGTGCCAGCAGCTTGGGGCGGTTGCTTGACCGGGGGACTAACTATGGCTACACCTTC.

The J gene is TRBJ2-1, the V gene TRBV10-3; TRBD1 matches at 7 bases. The CDR3 runs 13 residues. J lost 5 bases, V lost 6 bases, and 4 bases had no gene match. Germline V CDR1 and CDR2: ENHRY, SYGVKD. The CDR3 loop is CAISLTGDNEQFF. DNA for the CDR3: TGTGCCATCAGCCTAACAGGGGACAATGAGCAGTTCTTC.

This clonotype was picked up many times. The chain has TRBV6-2 or TRBV6-3 and TRBJ1-5; D might be TRBD1 (6 bases). Trimming shortened V by 0 bases and J by 3 bases, and 27 bases separated the two germline ends. This CDR3 is 21 amino acids long. The germline V gene encodes CDR1 MNHEY and CDR2 SVGEGT. The chain's CDR3 is CASSYSRTDGSDDRYNQPQHF. Here the CDR3 DNA reads TGTGCCAGCAGTTACTCGAGAACCGATGGGAGCGATGACAGGTACAATCAGCCCCAGCATTTT.